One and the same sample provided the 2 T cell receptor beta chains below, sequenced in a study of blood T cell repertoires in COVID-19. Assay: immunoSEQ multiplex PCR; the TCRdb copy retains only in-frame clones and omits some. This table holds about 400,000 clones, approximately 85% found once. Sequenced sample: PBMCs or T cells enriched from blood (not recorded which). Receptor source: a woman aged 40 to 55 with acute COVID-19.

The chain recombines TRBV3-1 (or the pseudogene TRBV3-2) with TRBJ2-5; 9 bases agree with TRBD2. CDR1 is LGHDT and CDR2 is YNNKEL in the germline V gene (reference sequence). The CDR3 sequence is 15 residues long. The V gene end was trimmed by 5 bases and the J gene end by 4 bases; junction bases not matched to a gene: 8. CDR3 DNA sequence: TGTGCCAGCAGCATTGGGCGGGGGGGCCGAGAGACCCAGTACTTC. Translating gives CASSIGRGGRETQYF.

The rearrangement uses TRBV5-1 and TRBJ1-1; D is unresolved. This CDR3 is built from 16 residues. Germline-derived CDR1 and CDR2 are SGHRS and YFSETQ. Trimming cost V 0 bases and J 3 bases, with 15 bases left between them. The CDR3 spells CASSLGQTLPHTEAFF. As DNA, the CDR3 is TGCGCCAGCAGCTTGGGGCAGACTCTCCCCCACACTGAAGCTTTCTTT. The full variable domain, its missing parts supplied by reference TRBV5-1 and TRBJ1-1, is KAGVTQTPRYLIKTRGQQVTLSCSPISGHRSVSWYQQTPGQGLQFLFEYFSETQRNKGNFPGRFSGRQFSNSRSEMNVSTLELGDSALYLCASSLGQTLPHTEAFFGQGTRLTVV.